This T cell receptor (beta chain) was retrieved from a study of tumor-infiltrating lymphocytes in primary liver carcinoma. Study at large: Tumors measured about 4.2 to 11 cm and were stage T1-T3 N0M0.

Starting from approximately 470 ng of total RNA, TCR beta cDNA was produced with a primer in the constant region. Three nested multiplex PCR rounds of slightly modified ARM-PCR generated TCR beta libraries. TRBV1-TRBV30 forward and Cbeta reverse primers drove the first two approximately 11-cycle rounds. TCRdb fed the multiplex PCR reads into MiXCR, producing one record per CDR3 protein. The table includes some 95,000 distinct CDR3 sequences, roughly 70% detected once. A few counts support this clonotype. The antigen is undetermined. The study, taken as a whole, reports: Tumor specimens were characterized by a significantly higher top-250-clone fraction than blood (p = 0.039). Among the pair types, tumor region pairs showed more overlap than tumor-adjacent and tumor-blood pairs.

The V gene end was trimmed by 3 bases and the J gene end by 1 base; junction bases not matched to a gene: 6. There are 15 residues in the CDR3. From germline, CDR1 is SEHNR and CDR2 FQNEAQ (reference sequence). Total RNA and DNA came together from approximately 20-30 mg of bulk tissue without cell sorting. Patients' primary liver carcinoma was surgically resected. The TCR originated in a man in his forties or fifties with primary liver carcinoma and hepatitis B virus infection. The chain couples TRBV7-9 to TRBJ2-7; TRBD2 aligns across 7 bases. The specimen was tumor-adjacent normal liver tissue. This CDR3 reads CASSFRLAESYEQYF. In DNA, the CDR3 is TGTGCCAGCAGCTTTCGGCTAGCGGAGTCCTACGAGCAGTACTTC.